This T cell receptor beta chain was identified during a study of T cell changes during pregnancy in multiple sclerosis. Clones were sequenced by immunoSEQ multiplex PCR, and TCRdb holds only the in-frame ones, with some missing. The repertoire includes 65,000 to 85,000 clones, around 90% of them detected once, and roughly 1.4% sits in the top ten. This CDR3 is built from 17 residues. Germline V gene lookup returns CDR1 SGHVS and CDR2 FQNEAQ. The V segment lost 3 bases and the J segment 3 bases; nucleotides outside the gene matches: 10. This specimen consisted of peripheral blood, obtained in the third trimester of pregnancy. The sequence derives from a female donor with multiple sclerosis, enrolled in a pregnancy study. The J gene is TRBJ2-2, the V gene TRBV7-8; 7 nucleotides line up with TRBD2. CDR3 DNA sequence: TGTGCCAGCAGCTTCAAACGGGCGGGGGTTCACACCGGGGAGCTGTTTTTT. Amino acids: CASSFKRAGVHTGELFF.